This TCR beta chain is from a study of shared clonotypes between healthy human individuals. About the study: Each donor contributed plates that comprised three CD4 naive, three CD4 memory, two CD8 naive and one CD8 memory. Study results and caveats: Sampling included only blood; tissue repertoires likely differ. For sorted subsets, rarefaction showed incomplete sequencing despite large depth.

When replicate PCRs were run on sorted subsets, they used about 200 ng DNA, tens of thousands of T cell genomes. Profiling relied on immunoSEQ multiplex PCR, and the TCRdb table lists in-frame clones only, not all of them. The data contain a few million clones, approximately 96% of them singletons. The length of the CDR3 is 17 residues. Germline V gene data show CDR1 as SGDLS and CDR2 as YYNGEE. Between the trimmed V and J ends, which lost 0 bases and 1 base, there was a span of 15 bases. About this clone itself: The antigen is not known.

This chain links TRBV9 with TRBJ2-3, with a weak D call TRBD2 (6 bases). Sequencing used naive CD4+ T cells sorted from blood. Subset of the sample: CD45RA+ positively selected. This TCR was recovered from a man aged 18-30 years in good health. The CDR3 reads CASSVVPAGSGTDTQYF. DNA of the CDR3: TGTGCCAGCAGCGTAGTCCCAGCGGGTTCCGGCACAGATACGCAGTATTTT.